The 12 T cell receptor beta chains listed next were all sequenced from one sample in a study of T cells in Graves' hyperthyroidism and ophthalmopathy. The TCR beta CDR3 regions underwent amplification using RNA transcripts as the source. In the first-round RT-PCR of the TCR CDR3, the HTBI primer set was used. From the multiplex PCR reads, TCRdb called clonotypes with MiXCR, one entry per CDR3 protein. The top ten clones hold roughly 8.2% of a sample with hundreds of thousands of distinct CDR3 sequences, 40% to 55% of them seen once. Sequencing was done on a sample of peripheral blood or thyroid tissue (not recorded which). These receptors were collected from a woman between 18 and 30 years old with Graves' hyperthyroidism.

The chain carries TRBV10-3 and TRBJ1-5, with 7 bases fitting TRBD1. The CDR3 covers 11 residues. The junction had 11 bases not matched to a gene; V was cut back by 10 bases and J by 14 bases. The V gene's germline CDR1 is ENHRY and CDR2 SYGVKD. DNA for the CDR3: TGTGCCACCCGAGGGGGCGGCTACGAGCATTTT. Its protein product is CATRGGGYEHF.

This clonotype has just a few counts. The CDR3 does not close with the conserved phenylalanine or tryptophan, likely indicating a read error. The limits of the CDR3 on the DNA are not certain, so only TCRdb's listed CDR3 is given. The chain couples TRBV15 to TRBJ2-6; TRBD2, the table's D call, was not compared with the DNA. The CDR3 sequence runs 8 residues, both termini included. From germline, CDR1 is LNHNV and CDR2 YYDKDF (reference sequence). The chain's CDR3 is CATSSRTS.

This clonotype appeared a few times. CDR3 in amino acids: CASTPPVAAIQETQYF. CDR3 DNA sequence: TGTGCCAGCACTCCTCCTGTAGCGGCCATTCAAGAGACCCAGTACTTC. The rearrangement uses TRBV6-1 and TRBJ2-5; the D gene is possibly TRBD2 (6 bases). The CDR3 covers 16 residues. The germline CDR1 and CDR2 sequences are MNHNS and SASEGT. The V end was cut by 7 bases, the J end by 2 bases, with 20 bases between.

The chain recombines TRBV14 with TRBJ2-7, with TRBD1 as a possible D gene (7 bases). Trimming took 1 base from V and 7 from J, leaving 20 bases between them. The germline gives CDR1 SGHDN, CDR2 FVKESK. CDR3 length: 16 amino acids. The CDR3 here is CASSQGRTGGAMEQYF. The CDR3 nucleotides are TGTGCCAGCAGCCAAGGAAGGACAGGAGGGGCTATGGAGCAGTACTTC.

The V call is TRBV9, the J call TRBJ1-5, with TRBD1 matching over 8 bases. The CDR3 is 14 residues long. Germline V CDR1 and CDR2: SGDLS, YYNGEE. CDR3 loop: CASARGRSNQPQHF. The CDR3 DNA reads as TGTGCTAGTGCCAGGGGGCGAAGCAATCAGCCCCAGCATTTT.

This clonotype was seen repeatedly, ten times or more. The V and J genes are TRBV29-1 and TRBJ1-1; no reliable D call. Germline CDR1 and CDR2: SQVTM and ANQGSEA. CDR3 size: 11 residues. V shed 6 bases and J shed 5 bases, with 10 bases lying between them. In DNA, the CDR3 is TGCAGCGTAGGACTAAGGACTGAAGCTTTCTTT. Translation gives CSVGLRTEAFF.

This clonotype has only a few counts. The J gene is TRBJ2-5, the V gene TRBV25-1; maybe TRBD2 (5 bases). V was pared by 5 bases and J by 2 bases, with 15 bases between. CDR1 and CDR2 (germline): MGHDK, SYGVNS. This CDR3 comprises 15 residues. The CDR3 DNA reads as TGTGCCAGCAGTCCGGCTAGCTCTGCACAAGAGACCCAGTACTTC. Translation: CASSPASSAQETQYF.

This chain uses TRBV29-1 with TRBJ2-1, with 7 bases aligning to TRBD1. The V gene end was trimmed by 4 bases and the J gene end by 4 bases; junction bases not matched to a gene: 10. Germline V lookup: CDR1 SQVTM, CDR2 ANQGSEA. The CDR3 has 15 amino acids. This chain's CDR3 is CSVASTGTLYNEQFF. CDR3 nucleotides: TGCAGCGTTGCTTCGACAGGGACCTTGTACAATGAGCAGTTCTTC.

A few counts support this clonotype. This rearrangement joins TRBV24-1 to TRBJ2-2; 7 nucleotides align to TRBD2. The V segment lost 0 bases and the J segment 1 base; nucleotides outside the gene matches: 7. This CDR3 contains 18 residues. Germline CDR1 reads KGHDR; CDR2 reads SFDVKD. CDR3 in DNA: TGTGCCACCAGTGATTTGGTTTCCCCTAGCGGGAACACCGGGGAGCTGTTTTTT. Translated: CATSDLVSPSGNTGELFF.

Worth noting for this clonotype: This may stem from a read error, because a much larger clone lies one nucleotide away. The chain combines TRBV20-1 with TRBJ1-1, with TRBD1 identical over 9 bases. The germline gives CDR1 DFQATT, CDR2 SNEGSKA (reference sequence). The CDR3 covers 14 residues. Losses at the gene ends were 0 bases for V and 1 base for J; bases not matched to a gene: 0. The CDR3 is CSAREDRGNTEAFF. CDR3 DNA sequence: TGCAGTGCTAGAGAGGACAGGGGGAACACTGAAGCTTTCTTT.

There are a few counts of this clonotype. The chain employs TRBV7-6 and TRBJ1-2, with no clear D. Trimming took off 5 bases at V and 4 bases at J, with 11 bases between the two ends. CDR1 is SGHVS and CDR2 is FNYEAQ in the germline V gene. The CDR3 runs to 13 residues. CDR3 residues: CASSPPEAYGYTF. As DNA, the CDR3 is TGTGCCAGCAGCCCGCCGGAGGCCTATGGCTACACCTTC.

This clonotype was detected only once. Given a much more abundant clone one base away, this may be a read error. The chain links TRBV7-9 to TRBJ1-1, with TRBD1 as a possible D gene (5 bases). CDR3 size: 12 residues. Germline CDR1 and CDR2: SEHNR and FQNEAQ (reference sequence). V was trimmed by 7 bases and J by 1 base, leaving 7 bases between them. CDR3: CASIDRNTEAFF. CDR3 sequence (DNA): TGTGCCAGCATCGACAGGAACACTGAAGCTTTCTTT.